Below, 30 T cell receptor beta chains from the same sample are listed, as sequenced in a study of T cell responses to AZD1222 COVID-19 vaccine. TCRdb keeps only in-frame clones here, not all; method: immunoSEQ multiplex PCR. Among just over 65,000 clones listed, about 90% were seen once. The sample here was peripheral blood, taken on day 0 of AZD1222 vaccination. The receptors derive from an adult in good health.

The V call is TRBV3-1 (or the pseudogene TRBV3-2), the J call TRBJ2-7; D is ambiguous. The germline gives CDR1 LGHDT, CDR2 YNNKEL (reference sequence). The CDR3 sequence is 14 residues long. Trimming pared 1 base from V and 0 bases from J, leaving 7 bases between. This CDR3 is CASSQGPDSYEQYF. In DNA form, the CDR3 reads TGTGCCAGCAGCCAAGGCCCGGACTCCTACGAGCAGTACTTC.

This chain connects TRBV24-1 to TRBJ2-2; TRBD2 aligns across 8 bases. CDR1 is KGHDR and CDR2 is SFDVKD in the germline V gene. Trimming removed 1 base from V and 3 bases from J; junction bases left unmatched: 0. CDR3 length: 15 residues. The CDR3 DNA follows: TGTGCCACCAGTGATTTAGCGGGAGACACCGGGGAGCTGTTTTTT. It encodes CATSDLAGDTGELFF.

This clone was recorded a few times. This chain uses TRBV5-5 with TRBJ1-5; a possible D gene is TRBD1 (6 bases). Per germline, CDR1 SGHKS and CDR2 YYEKEE (reference sequence). V lost 9 bases and J 4 bases, leaving 20 bases between the germline ends. The CDR3 sequence is 15 residues long. CDR3 DNA: TGTGCCACCGCCCTAGGACCAGGGGATAATCAGCCCCAGCATTTT. This translates into CATALGPGDNQPQHF.

The table lists this clone with a count of one. This chain joins TRBV19 and TRBJ1-5, with D tentatively TRBD1 (6 bases). The CDR3 loop spans 15 amino acids. Per the germline V gene, CDR1 is LNHDA and CDR2 is SQIVND (reference sequence). Trimming shortened V by 5 bases and J by 6 bases, and 17 bases separated the two germline ends. CDR3 in amino acids: CASSDLAGEGQPQHF. The CDR3 DNA is TGTGCCAGTAGTGACCTGGCAGGGGAGGGTCAGCCCCAGCATTTT.

The CDR3 sequence: CASSGTGLGETQYF. The CDR3 nucleotides are TGTGCCAGCAGCGGGACAGGGCTAGGAGAGACCCAGTACTTC. V usage is TRBV5-6 and J usage is TRBJ2-5, with 9 bases identical to TRBD1. Germline loops: CDR1 SGHDT, CDR2 YYEEEE. V lost 4 bases and J lost 4; bases outside the gene matches: 5. The CDR3 contains 14 residues.

The CDR3 region is CASSLSIGSNTDTQYF. The CDR3 region has the DNA TGTGCCAGCAGCTTAAGTATTGGCAGCAACACAGATACGCAGTATTTT. The V and J genes are TRBV7-3 and TRBJ2-3; no definite D call. Per the germline V gene, CDR1 is SGHTA and CDR2 is FQGTGA. Trimming stripped 1 base from V and 2 bases from J, with 13 bases between. This CDR3 contains 16 residues.

CDR3 residues: CASSAGPPGAGNEQFF. The DNA of the CDR3 is TGTGCCAGCAGCGCGGGCCCTCCAGGGGCCGGCAATGAGCAGTTCTTC. The chain couples TRBV9 to TRBJ2-1; D may be TRBD1 (6 bases). Germline V CDR1 and CDR2: SGDLS, YYNGEE. CDR3 size: 16 residues. Deletions cut 3 bases from V and 6 bases from J, with 19 bases between.

The V and J genes are TRBV12-3 or TRBV12-4 and TRBJ2-7; D gene uncertain. The V gene lost 6 bases and the J gene lost 3 bases, with 12 bases spanning the gap. This CDR3 is built from 13 residues. The CDR3 DNA follows: TGTGCCAGCAGACCCCGGAACAGCTACGAGCAGTACTTC. Translating gives CASRPRNSYEQYF.

The rearrangement links TRBV4-2 to TRBJ2-1, with D unresolved. CDR1 is LGHNA, CDR2 YNFKEQ, per germline. The CDR3 is 14 residues long. Trimming pared 4 bases from V and 2 bases from J, leaving 9 bases between. The CDR3 DNA reads TGTGCCAGCAGCCCGCTTGGGGCCTACAATGAGCAGTTCTTC. Amino acids: CASSPLGAYNEQFF.

The chain employs TRBV9 and TRBJ1-1; no firm D call. V was trimmed by 4 bases and J by 0 bases, leaving 7 bases between them. The CDR3 totals 13 residues. From germline, CDR1 is SGDLS and CDR2 YYNGEE. The CDR3 here is CASSPLVNTEAFF. CDR3 coding DNA: TGTGCCAGCAGCCCCTTGGTGAACACTGAAGCTTTCTTT.

This sequence joins TRBV30 and TRBJ1-1; D may be TRBD1 (6 bases). This CDR3 spans 14 amino acids. Germline values: CDR1 GTSNPN, CDR2 SVGIG (reference sequence). V was pared by 0 bases and J by 6 bases, with 14 bases between. CDR3 sequence reads: CAWSVQDSGSEAFF. The DNA of the CDR3 is TGTGCCTGGAGTGTACAGGACAGTGGCTCTGAAGCTTTCTTT. The full variable domain, rest sourced from reference TRBV30 and TRBJ1-1, is SQTIHQWPATLVQPVGSPLSLECTVEGTSNPNLYWYRQAAGRGLQLLFYSVGIGQISSEVPQNLSASRPQDRQFILSSKKLLLSDSGFYLCAWSVQDSGSEAFFGQGTRLTVV.

V and J are TRBV28 and TRBJ1-6; the D gene is possibly TRBD1 (5 bases). The V end lost 5 bases, the J end lost 7 bases, and 15 bases lay between the germline ends. Germline CDR1 MDHEN, CDR2 SYDVKM. The CDR3 is 15 residues long. The CDR3, as DNA: TGTGCCAGCAGTATAATCAGACAGCCGAATTCACCCCTCCACTTT. Its translation: CASSIIRQPNSPLHF.

The V and J genes are TRBV27 and TRBJ1-1; 10 bases are a match to TRBD1. CDR1 is MNHEY, CDR2 SMNVEV, per germline (reference sequence). This CDR3 comprises 16 residues. The J segment lost 5 bases and the V segment lost 8 bases, leaving 14 bases of the junction unmatched. CDR3 in amino acids: CASLPGQGRVRTEAFF. The CDR3 bases are TGTGCCAGCCTACCGGGACAGGGGAGGGTGAGAACTGAAGCTTTCTTT.

The rearrangement joins TRBV15 to TRBJ1-1; D is unresolved. Trimming stripped 0 bases from V and 0 bases from J, with 8 bases between. Per germline, CDR1 LNHNV and CDR2 YYDKDF (reference sequence). The CDR3 runs to 15 residues. CDR3 DNA: TGTGCCACCAGCAGAGATGGGGAGTTGAACACTGAAGCTTTCTTT. Translated: CATSRDGELNTEAFF.

CDR3 loop: CASRLGAGLGGYTF. The CDR3 bases are TGTGCAAGTCGCTTAGGGGCAGGGCTGGGTGGCTACACCTTC. The gene calls are TRBV12-2 and TRBJ1-2; the D call in the table, TRBD1, was not verified against the DNA. TRBV12-2 is flagged as a pseudogene. The CDR3 has 14 amino acids.

The chain uses TRBV6-5 and TRBJ1-2; possibly TRBD1 for D (5 bases). Germline V CDR1 and CDR2: MNHEY, SVGAGI. Trimming removed 5 bases from V and 8 bases from J, with 18 bases in between. The CDR3 has 14 amino acids. The CDR3 spells CASSPTGTSWGYTF. In DNA, the CDR3 is TGTGCCAGCAGTCCAACCGGGACCTCTTGGGGCTACACCTTC.

CDR3 DNA: TGCGCCAGCAGCTCCCGACGGGAGGTTGGCACCGGGGAGCTGTTTTTT. It specifies CASSSRREVGTGELFF. The chain joins TRBV5-1 to TRBJ2-2; 7 bases align to TRBD2. Germline CDR1 reads SGHRS; CDR2 reads YFSETQ. V shed 3 bases and J 4 bases; nucleotides not matched to a gene: 9. The length of the CDR3 is 16 residues.

The chain has TRBV7-6 and TRBJ2-3; D is ambiguous. V lost 0 bases to trimming and J lost 3 bases, with 7 bases between them. Germline CDR1 and CDR2: SGHVS and FNYEAQ. The CDR3 consists of 14 residues. The CDR3 reads CASSLAAYTDTQYF. Here the CDR3 DNA reads TGTGCCAGCAGCTTAGCCGCTTATACAGATACGCAGTATTTT. The full variable domain, its missing parts supplied by reference TRBV7-6 and TRBJ2-3, is GAGVSQSPRYKVTKRGQDVALRCDPISGHVSLYWYRQALGQGPEFLTYFNYEAQQDKSGLPNDRFSAERPEGSISTLTIQRTEQRDSAMYRCASSLAAYTDTQYFGPGTRLTVL.

The rearrangement uses TRBV4-1 and TRBJ2-3; D gene uncertain. Trimming took off 4 bases at V and 2 bases at J, with 4 bases between the two ends. The germline CDR1 and CDR2 sequences are MGHRA and YSYEKL. This CDR3 has 12 amino acids. The DNA of the CDR3 is TGCGCCAGCAGCCGAGACACAGATACGCAGTATTTT. This codes for CASSRDTDTQYF.

The rearrangement uses TRBV3-1 (or the pseudogene TRBV3-2) and TRBJ2-6; D possibly corresponds to TRBD2 (6 bases). V shed 4 bases and J shed 0 bases, with 7 bases lying between them. The CDR3 spans 15 residues. The germline V gene encodes CDR1 LGHDT and CDR2 YNNKEL (reference sequence). The CDR3 is CASSRGVSGANVLTF. The CDR3 DNA follows: TGTGCCAGCAGCCGGGGGGTCTCTGGGGCCAACGTCCTGACTTTC.

The chain combines TRBV7-9 with TRBJ2-5; 13 bases line up with TRBD2. This CDR3 comprises 16 residues. The germline V gene encodes CDR1 SEHNR and CDR2 FQNEAQ (reference sequence). The V gene end was trimmed by 5 bases and the J gene end by 11 bases; junction bases not matched to a gene: 14. The CDR3 protein is CASSLVRGTSGESQYF. In DNA form, the CDR3 reads TGTGCCAGCAGCCTCGTCCGAGGGACTAGCGGGGAGTCTCAGTACTTC.

V is TRBV5-4 and J is TRBJ1-5; TRBD1 aligns across 9 bases. The V gene's germline CDR1 is SGHNT and CDR2 YYREEE (reference sequence). V shed 5 bases, J shed 7 bases, and the junction held 7 bases outside the gene matches. This CDR3 is 14 amino acids long. The CDR3 bases are TGTGCCAGCAGTCCCCGGGACAGGGTACAGCCCCAGCATTTT. Its translation: CASSPRDRVQPQHF. The full variable domain, with the rest looked up from reference TRBV5-4 and TRBJ1-5, is ETGVTQSPTHLIKTRGQQVTLRCSSQSGHNTVSWYQQALGQGPQFIFQYYREEENGRGNFPPRFSGLQFPNYSSELNVNALELDDSALYLCASSPRDRVQPQHFGDGTRLSIL.

Concerning this clone: At one end, the junction sequence differs from germline, possibly due to a read error. This chain connects TRBV6-1 to TRBJ1-1; the D gene is possibly TRBD1 (5 bases). Germline V gives CDR1 MNHNS, CDR2 SASEGT. This CDR3 is 13 amino acids long. As DNA, the CDR3 is TGTGCCAGCAGTGAAGCGGGGGGTACTGGAGCTTTCTTT. Encoded protein: CASSEAGGTGAFF.

V is TRBV5-1 and J is TRBJ2-1; 10 bases align to TRBD2. There are 14 residues in the CDR3. V was clipped by 4 bases and J by 8 bases; unmatched bases: 6. CDR1 and CDR2 from the germline V gene are SGHRS and YFSETQ. The CDR3 region has the DNA TGCGCCAGCAGCGCCGGGACTAGCGTAGATGAGCAGTTCTTC. This sequence encodes CASSAGTSVDEQFF.

V and J are TRBV5-5 and TRBJ1-5; 9 bases are shared with TRBD1. The junction had 6 bases not matched to a gene; V was cut back by 1 base and J by 4 bases. Germline V gene data show CDR1 as SGHKS and CDR2 as YYEKEE (reference sequence). There are 16 residues in the CDR3. This CDR3 reads CASSLFRGQGNQPQHF. The CDR3 coding sequence is TGTGCCAGCAGCTTGTTCCGGGGACAGGGAAATCAGCCCCAGCATTTT.

This chain's CDR3 is CASSGLAGINEQYF. The CDR3, as DNA: TGTGCCAGTAGTGGACTAGCGGGAATCAACGAGCAGTACTTC. The rearrangement joins TRBV19 to TRBJ2-7; 12 bases align to TRBD2. This CDR3 region has 14 residues. Unmatched junction bases numbered 4, after V lost 5 bases and J lost 5 bases. Germline loops: CDR1 LNHDA, CDR2 SQIVND (reference sequence).

V gene TRBV12-3 or TRBV12-4 combines with J gene TRBJ1-2; D perhaps matches TRBD1 (5 bases). The CDR3 sequence is 12 residues long. V shed 11 bases and J shed 3 bases, with 13 bases lying between them. The CDR3 region is CAQQGSDYGYTF. For the CDR3, the DNA is TGTGCCCAGCAGGGTTCCGACTATGGCTACACCTTC.

The rearrangement links TRBV27 to TRBJ2-1; 7 nucleotides align to TRBD2. Germline CDR1 MNHEY, CDR2 SMNVEV (reference sequence). The CDR3 loop spans 14 amino acids. V trimming: 4 bases; J trimming: 7 bases; junction bases outside the gene matches: 7. The CDR3 DNA reads as TGTGCCAGCAGTTGGGCGGGAGTAAGAAATGAGCAGTTCTTC. Its protein is CASSWAGVRNEQFF.

CDR3 DNA: TGTGCCAGCACCGTCGGAGGAAACACCATATATTTT. This codes for CASTVGGNTIYF. This chain connects TRBV19 to TRBJ1-3; D not resolved. The CDR3 has 12 amino acids. Germline assignment: CDR1 LNHDA and CDR2 SQIVND (reference sequence). Trimming took 9 bases from V and 4 from J, leaving 10 bases between them.

This clone was recorded a few times. The chain uses TRBV2 and TRBJ1-4; TRBD1 aligns across 7 bases. The CDR3 loop spans 14 amino acids. V gave up 6 bases and J gave up 5 bases; unmatched junction bases: 6. Per the germline V gene, CDR1 is SNHLY and CDR2 is FYNNEI. Here the CDR3 reads CASSLRQGNEKLFF. The CDR3 nucleotides are TGTGCCAGCAGCCTCAGACAGGGAAATGAAAAACTGTTTTTT.